Following are 21 T cell receptor beta chains from one sample sequenced in a study of blood T cell repertoires in COVID-19. Profiling relied on immunoSEQ multiplex PCR, and the TCRdb table lists in-frame clones only, not all of them. The sample yields more than 250,000 clones, roughly 87% seen once. The source material was PBMCs or T cells enriched from blood (not recorded which). The source is a woman between 35 and 50 years old who had recovered from COVID-19.

The rearrangement uses TRBV14 and TRBJ2-7, with D maybe TRBD2 (6 bases). With 0 bases removed from V and 2 bases from J, the gap between germline ends came to 11 bases. CDR3 size: 15 residues. Germline V lookup: CDR1 SGHDN, CDR2 FVKESK. The CDR3 DNA reads TGTGCCAGCAGCCAAGATAGGAGGGCGACCTACGAGCAGTACTTC. It translates to CASSQDRRATYEQYF. Together with reference TRBV14 and TRBJ2-7, the CDR3 gives the full variable domain: EAGVTQFPSHSVIEKGQTVTLRCDPISGHDNLYWYRRVMGKEIKFLLHFVKESKQDESGMPNNRFLAERTGGTYSTLKVQPAELEDSGVYFCASSQDRRATYEQYFGPGTRLTVT.

V gene TRBV28 combines with J gene TRBJ1-4, with 10 bases that match TRBD1. V shed 5 bases and J 9 bases; nucleotides not matched to a gene: 6. CDR1 and CDR2 (germline): MDHEN, SYDVKM. The CDR3 contains 14 residues. CDR3 in DNA: TGTGCCAGCAGTCGGACAGGGGGGGGTCAAAAACTGTTTTTT. It codes for CASSRTGGGQKLFF.

The chain joins TRBV28 to TRBJ2-1; maybe TRBD1 (6 bases). CDR1 and CDR2 (germline): MDHEN, SYDVKM. Trimming took off 6 bases at V and 9 bases at J, with 24 bases between the two ends. The CDR3 contains 16 residues. The DNA for the CDR3 is TGTGCCAGCAGGATACGACAGGTCGGACAAGGTGGTGAGCAGTTCTTC. It codes for CASRIRQVGQGGEQFF. Together with reference TRBV28 and TRBJ2-1, the CDR3 gives the full variable domain: DVKVTQSSRYLVKRTGEKVFLECVQDMDHENMFWYRQDPGLGLRLIYFSYDVKMKEKGDIPEGYSVSREKKERFSLILESASTNQTSMYLCASRIRQVGQGGEQFFGPGTRLTVL.

The genes are TRBV11-3 and TRBJ1-4, with TRBD1 identical over 11 bases. The CDR3 runs 15 residues. V shed 5 bases, J shed 8 bases, and the junction held 7 bases outside the gene matches. Germline V gene sequence: CDR1 SGHNT, CDR2 YENEEA. CDR3 in amino acids: CASSLAGQGGEKLFF. Written as DNA, the CDR3 is TGTGCCAGCAGCCTAGCGGGACAGGGGGGCGAAAAACTGTTTTTT.

The rearrangement uses TRBV27 and TRBJ2-5, with 9 bases lining up with TRBD1. The CDR3 runs 15 residues. Trimming removed 1 base from V and 3 bases from J; junction bases left unmatched: 3. Germline loops: CDR1 MNHEY, CDR2 SMNVEV (reference sequence). The CDR3 sequence: CASSLLTGGEETQYF. CDR3 in DNA: TGTGCCAGCAGTTTATTGACAGGGGGGGAAGAGACCCAGTACTTC.

The V and J genes are TRBV7-2 and TRBJ2-3; 8 nucleotides align to TRBD2. J was trimmed by 3 bases and V by 4 bases; bases with no gene match: 9. Germline CDR1 and CDR2: SGHTA and FQGNSA. This CDR3 spans 16 amino acids. CDR3 bases: TGTGCCAGCAGCTCGAGAAGCGGGAGATCGACAGATACGCAGTATTTT. Protein sequence: CASSSRSGRSTDTQYF. Full variable domain (remainder filled in from reference TRBV7-2 and TRBJ2-3): GAGVSQSPSNKVTEKGKDVELRCDPISGHTALYWYRQSLGQGLEFLIYFQGNSAPDKSGLPSDRFSAERTGGSVSTLTIQRTQQEDSAVYLCASSSRSGRSTDTQYFGPGTRLTVL.

The chain couples TRBV28 to TRBJ1-2, with TRBD1 matching over 7 bases. Germline CDR1 is MDHEN and CDR2 is SYDVKM. Unmatched junction bases numbered 8, after V lost 6 bases and J lost 4 bases. This CDR3 has 14 residues. The chain's CDR3 is CASSSRGGIYGYTF. The CDR3 nucleotides read TGTGCCAGCAGCTCCAGAGGGGGCATCTATGGCTACACCTTC.

J is TRBJ2-1 and V is TRBV4-1, with TRBD1 identical over 9 bases. Germline-derived CDR1 and CDR2 are MGHRA and YSYEKL. The CDR3 is made up of 16 amino acids. V trimming: 0 bases; J trimming: 7 bases; junction bases outside the gene matches: 7. CDR3 region: CASSQDGTGSMNEQFF. CDR3 DNA: TGCGCCAGCAGCCAAGACGGGACAGGGTCCATGAATGAGCAGTTCTTC.

This rearrangement joins TRBV13 to TRBJ1-2; 9 bases agree with TRBD1. This CDR3 is 18 amino acids long. V shed 5 bases, J shed 8 bases, and the junction held 21 bases outside the gene matches. Germline V lookup: CDR1 PRHDT, CDR2 FYEKMQ (reference sequence). The CDR3 DNA is TGTGCCAGCAGCCCCTACGGGTGGGGACAGGGAAATTTGGGAGGCTACACCTTC. This translates into CASSPYGWGQGNLGGYTF.

V gene TRBV27 combines with J gene TRBJ2-5; 9 positions agree with TRBD1. There are 14 residues in the CDR3. V shed 5 bases and J 6 bases; nucleotides not matched to a gene: 7. The germline gives CDR1 MNHEY, CDR2 SMNVEV (reference sequence). As DNA, the CDR3 is TGTGCCAGCAGTCCGGGACAGGGTGGGAAGACCCAGTACTTC. This encodes CASSPGQGGKTQYF.

The rearrangement links TRBV29-1 to TRBJ1-2, with 9 bases identical to TRBD1. This CDR3 is built from 14 residues. In germline, CDR1 is SQVTM, CDR2 ANQGSEA. V gave up 7 bases and J gave up 4 bases; unmatched junction bases: 10. The CDR3 spells CSGGTGIVGYGYTF. DNA for the CDR3: TGCAGCGGTGGGACAGGGATAGTCGGCTATGGCTACACCTTC.

CDR3 bases: TGTGCCAGCAGTGGATTATTGACTAGCGGCTCCTACGAGCAGTACTTC. Translation: CASSGLLTSGSYEQYF. The chain links TRBV6-1 to TRBJ2-7; 9 bases are a match to TRBD2. Germline CDR1 is MNHNS and CDR2 is SASEGT. V lost 4 bases to trimming and J lost 0 bases; unmatched junction nucleotides: 7. The CDR3 is 16 residues long.

The chain links TRBV7-8 to TRBJ2-7; 12 positions agree with TRBD2. The CDR3 covers 16 residues. Trimming took 5 bases from V and 2 from J; bases not matched to a gene: 7. Germline V gene sequence: CDR1 SGHVS, CDR2 FQNEAQ. The CDR3 reads CASSQGLAGGAYEQYF. CDR3 in DNA: TGTGCCAGCAGCCAGGGACTAGCGGGTGGAGCCTACGAGCAGTACTTC.

The rearrangement uses TRBV28 and TRBJ2-5; D possibly corresponds to TRBD2 (7 bases). The germline V gene has CDR1 MDHEN and CDR2 SYDVKM. V shed 5 bases and J shed 5 bases, with 24 bases lying between them. CDR3 length: 17 residues. CDR3 bases: TGTGCCAGCAGTACCCCCCCGGGGGGCCGCTTCGGTGAGACCCAGTACTTC. It codes for CASSTPPGGRFGETQYF.

This chain connects TRBV9 to TRBJ2-1; the match to TRBD1 covers 11 bases. Germline CDR1 SGDLS, CDR2 YYNGEE. The CDR3 totals 16 residues. J lost 8 bases, V lost 4 bases, and 11 bases had no gene match. In DNA, the CDR3 is TGTGCCAGCAGCTTCTCCGGGACAGGGGGGATCGATGAGCAGTTCTTC. It codes for CASSFSGTGGIDEQFF.

The chain couples TRBV6-1 to TRBJ2-5; D is possibly TRBD1 (6 bases). With 1 base removed from V and 4 bases from J, the gap between germline ends came to 7 bases. The CDR3 extends over 13 amino acids. Germline lookup yields CDR1 MNHNS and CDR2 SASEGT. This CDR3 reads CASSEVRGETQYF. The CDR3 nucleotides are TGTGCCAGCAGTGAAGTCAGGGGAGAGACCCAGTACTTC.

The CDR3 here is CSASLAGSTDTQYF. CDR3 nucleotide sequence: TGCAGTGCTAGTCTGGCGGGGAGCACAGATACGCAGTATTTT. This rearrangement joins TRBV20-1 to TRBJ2-3, with D possibly TRBD2 on 6 matching bases. CDR3 length equals 14 residues. Trimming shortened V by 3 bases and J by 0 bases, and 10 bases separated the two germline ends. The germline V gene has CDR1 DFQATT and CDR2 SNEGSKA (reference sequence).

There are many counts of this clone. The chain has TRBV2 and TRBJ2-3; D is perhaps TRBD2 (6 bases). Germline CDR1 is SNHLY and CDR2 is FYNNEI. V was pared by 6 bases and J by 4 bases, with 20 bases between. The CDR3 spans 16 residues. The CDR3: CASRPGTFTYPDTQYF. The DNA for the CDR3 is TGTGCCAGCAGACCTGGGACTTTTACATATCCAGATACGCAGTATTTT.

J is TRBJ2-7 and V is TRBV7-2, with 10 bases matching TRBD1. CDR1 and CDR2 (germline): SGHTA, FQGNSA. The CDR3 loop spans 15 amino acids. V was pared by 4 bases and J by 5 bases, with 8 bases of the junction left unmatched. Written as DNA, the CDR3 is TGTGCCAGCAGCTACCGGGACAGGGGTCTCCACGAGCAGTACTTC. Amino acid sequence: CASSYRDRGLHEQYF.

V is TRBV12-3 or TRBV12-4 and J is TRBJ2-1, with D uncertain. This CDR3 comprises 12 residues. Trimming left V 8 bases short and J 6 bases short, with 11 bases between. CDR3 bases: TGTGCCAGCTGTACTTTCTCCAATGAGCAGTTCTTC. It specifies CASCTFSNEQFF.

This clone was detected once. V gene TRBV4-2 combines with J gene TRBJ2-7; no clear D gene. V was clipped by 3 bases and J by 4 bases, with 7 bases between them. Per the germline V gene, CDR1 is LGHNA and CDR2 is YNFKEQ. The CDR3 is 12 residues long. CDR3 nucleotide sequence: TGTGCCAGCAGCCAGGGCGTGTACGAGCAGTACTTC. Translated, it gives CASSQGVYEQYF.